This T cell receptor (beta chain) was sequenced for a study of cytomegalovirus exposure and HLA in healthy donors. A single count supports this clone. Primers for the PCR totalled 60 Vbeta and 13 Jbeta. Method: immunoSEQ multiplex PCR; TCRdb's copy keeps in-frame clones and lacks some. The sample contains approximately 40,000 clones, around three fifths of which appear only once. The clonotype originates from a man aged 50-60 years in good health and CMV-seropositive. Sequencing used PBMCs.

CDR3 residues: CASSLRGRGNTEAFF. CDR3 DNA: TGTGCCAGCAGCTTGAGGGGGAGGGGGAACACTGAAGCTTTCTTT. V usage is TRBV7-2 and J usage is TRBJ1-1; D possibly corresponds to TRBD1 (6 bases). CDR1 SGHTA and CDR2 FQGNSA come from the germline V gene. The V end was cut by 3 bases, the J end by 1 base, with 12 bases between. This CDR3 spans 15 amino acids.